Sequencing of this TCR beta chain was carried out in a study of T-cell memory formation after mild COVID-19. About the research overall: Clusters of TCRs were largely donor specific.

The CDR3 runs 15 residues. V lost 1 base to trimming and J lost 6 bases, with 14 bases between them. Per germline, CDR1 LGHDT and CDR2 YNNKEL (reference sequence). Turning to this clonotype: Its antigen is undetermined.

Study results and limitations: Memory cells collected pre-infection included some clones that later responded, suggesting cross-reactive memory joined. Clones that shrank (day 15 to 85) were balanced CD4/CD8, whereas later expanders leaned CD4+.

TCRdb analysed the 5' RACE reads with MiXCR anew, one entry per CDR3 protein. The table records approximately 480,000 distinct CDR3 sequences, about 18% of them present only once. This receptor was identified in an adult woman who had mild COVID-19 (a few samples of this study predate the infection). Cell type and time point are not known. V is TRBV3-1 and J is TRBJ2-3; D is perhaps TRBD1 or TRBD2 (5 bases each). Sequencing was performed on PBMCs or a T cell subset sorted from them (not recorded which). The chain's CDR3 is CASSQGTGLWDTQYF. The CDR3 nucleotides read TGTGCCAGCAGCCAAGGCACGGGGCTTTGGGATACGCAGTATTTT.